This TCR beta chain was captured by sequencing in a study of blood T cells in healthy people across ages. It was with a sample-barcoded 5' primer and a J-beta primer mix that a second PCR of roughly 7 to 12 cycles was run. Using its own MiXCR run on the 5' RACE reads, TCRdb lists one record per CDR3 protein. This sample has 450,000 to 650,000 distinct CDR3 sequences, with 24% found just once. The CDR3 sequence is 13 residues long. The germline V gene has CDR1 DFQATT and CDR2 SNEGSKA (reference sequence). V was pared by 2 bases and J by 4 bases, with 3 bases of the junction left unmatched. These data also formed part of another study, on T cells of mothers and their children.

V is TRBV20-1 and J is TRBJ2-5; 8 bases are a match to TRBD1. Sequenced input: blood. The sequence was obtained from a boy aged 10-17 years in good health. CDR3 loop: CSARPGQGETQYF. CDR3 in DNA: TGCAGTGCTAGACCCGGACAGGGAGAGACCCAGTACTTC.